What follows is one T cell receptor beta chain and its context. Original processing notes: Nucleated cell number was recorded as an estimate derived from reference gene primer amplification. Generated by immunoSEQ multiplex PCR, the TCRdb table keeps only in-frame clones and is missing some. The V and J calls and clone size are taken from that table; D and trimming were inferred from the DNA. Here the sample spans 130,000 to 150,000 clones, under 90% being singletons. The record originates from a study of blood T cell repertoires in COVID-19. Germline V CDR1 and CDR2: MGHRA, YSYEKL. The V and J ends lost 4 bases and 1 base, in that order; junction bases with no gene match: 7. This CDR3 has 17 residues.

The rearrangement uses TRBV4-1 and TRBJ1-5; 10 positions agree with TRBD1. This sequence was found in a man between 65 and 85 years old who had recovered from COVID-19. Sequenced sample: peripheral blood. CDR3: CASSPRQGALSNQPQHF. CDR3 DNA sequence: TGCGCCAGCAGCCCCCGACAGGGGGCGCTAAGCAATCAGCCCCAGCATTTT.